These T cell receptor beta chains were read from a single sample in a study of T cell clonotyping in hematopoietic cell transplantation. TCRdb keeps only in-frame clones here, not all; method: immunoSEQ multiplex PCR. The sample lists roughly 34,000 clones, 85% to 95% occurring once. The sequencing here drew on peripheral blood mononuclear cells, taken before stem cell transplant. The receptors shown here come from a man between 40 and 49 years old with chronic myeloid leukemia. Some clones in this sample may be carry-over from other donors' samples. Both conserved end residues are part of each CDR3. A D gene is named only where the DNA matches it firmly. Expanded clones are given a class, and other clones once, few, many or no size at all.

cdr3_aa: CASTPFPWTEAFF
cdr3_nt: TGTGCCAGCACCCCTTTCCCGTGGACTGAAGCTTTCTTT
j_call: TRBJ1-1
d_call: NA
v_call: TRBV5-4
clone_size: NA

cdr3_aa: CASRTDSFYGYTF
cdr3_nt: TGTGCCAGTAGAACGGACAGCTTCTATGGCTACACCTTC
j_call: TRBJ1-2
d_call: NA
v_call: TRBV19
clone_size: NA

cdr3_aa: CASSLFPGRSLYEQYF
cdr3_nt: TGTGCCAGCAGTTTATTCCCGGGACGGTCGCTCTACGAGCAGTACTTC
j_call: TRBJ2-7
d_call: NA
v_call: TRBV27
clone_size: NA

cdr3_aa: CASSETGGQPQHF
cdr3_nt: TGCGCCAGCAGCGAGACAGGGGGTCAGCCCCAGCATTTT
j_call: TRBJ1-5
d_call: TRBD1
v_call: TRBV5-1
clone_size: NA

cdr3_aa: CASSLGIPSYEQYF
cdr3_nt: TGTGCCAGCAGCTTGGGTATACCCTCCTACGAGCAGTACTTC
j_call: TRBJ2-7
d_call: NA
v_call: TRBV5-4
clone_size: NA

cdr3_aa: CASELTGNTDTQYF
cdr3_nt: TGTGCCAGTGAATTGACCGGGAACACAGATACGCAGTATTTT
j_call: TRBJ2-3
d_call: NA
v_call: TRBV2
clone_size: few

cdr3_aa: CSVEVPGGGDYNEQFF
cdr3_nt: TGCAGCGTTGAAGTCCCGGGAGGGGGCGATTACAATGAGCAGTTCTTC
j_call: TRBJ2-1
d_call: NA
v_call: TRBV29-1
clone_size: NA

cdr3_aa: CAWSAELGGYGYTF
cdr3_nt: TGTGCCTGGAGTGCCGAGTTAGGGGGGTATGGCTACACCTTC
j_call: TRBJ1-2
d_call: NA
v_call: TRBV30
clone_size: NA

cdr3_aa: CASSRLYEQYF
cdr3_nt: TGTGCCAGCAGTCGTTTATACGAGCAGTACTTC
j_call: TRBJ2-7
d_call: NA
v_call: TRBV6-5
clone_size: NA

cdr3_aa: CASRTGTGNQPQHF
cdr3_nt: TGTGCCAGCAGGACCGGGACAGGGAATCAGCCCCAGCATTTT
j_call: TRBJ1-5
d_call: TRBD1
v_call: TRBV7-2
clone_size: NA

cdr3_aa: CASSISGPRYEQYF
cdr3_nt: TGTGCCAGTAGTATAAGTGGGCCCCGGTACGAGCAGTACTTC
j_call: TRBJ2-7
d_call: NA
v_call: TRBV19
clone_size: NA

cdr3_aa: CASSDRGQGYTGELFF
cdr3_nt: TGTGCCAGCAGCGACAGGGGGCAGGGTTACACCGGGGAGCTGTTTTTT
j_call: TRBJ2-2
d_call: TRBD1
v_call: TRBV11-3
clone_size: NA

cdr3_aa: CASSWDYGYTF
cdr3_nt: TGTGCCAGCAGTTGGGACTATGGCTACACCTTC
j_call: TRBJ1-2
d_call: NA
v_call: TRBV6-6
clone_size: NA

cdr3_aa: CASRGGEPIDTQYF
cdr3_nt: TGTGCCAGCCGAGGGGGGGAGCCGATAGATACGCAGTATTTT
j_call: TRBJ2-3
d_call: NA
v_call: TRBV2
clone_size: NA

cdr3_aa: CASSQRGGTVNYGYTF
cdr3_nt: TGCGCCAGCAGCCAAAGGGGAGGGACTGTTAACTATGGCTACACCTTC
j_call: TRBJ1-2
d_call: NA
v_call: TRBV4-3
clone_size: NA

cdr3_aa: CASSEQGGFTEAFF
cdr3_nt: TGTGCCAGCAGTGAGCAGGGCGGATTCACTGAAGCTTTCTTT
j_call: TRBJ1-1
d_call: NA
v_call: TRBV6-1
clone_size: NA

cdr3_aa: CASSLSGQGTEAFF
cdr3_nt: TGCGCCAGCAGCTTGTCGGGACAGGGGACTGAAGCTTTCTTT
j_call: TRBJ1-1
d_call: TRBD1
v_call: TRBV5-1
clone_size: once

cdr3_aa: CASAKGTAREAFF
cdr3_nt: TGTGCCAGCGCAAAGGGGACAGCCCGAGAAGCTTTCTTT
j_call: TRBJ1-1
d_call: TRBD1
v_call: TRBV27
clone_size: NA

cdr3_aa: CAISESAPRRTVNYGYTF
cdr3_nt: TGTGCCATCAGTGAGTCGGCTCCACGAAGGACGGTTAACTATGGCTACACCTTC
j_call: TRBJ1-2
d_call: NA
v_call: TRBV10-3
clone_size: NA

cdr3_aa: CASRTRTDTEAFF
cdr3_nt: TGCGCCAGCAGGACAAGGACAGACACTGAAGCTTTCTTT
j_call: TRBJ1-1
d_call: NA
v_call: TRBV4-1
clone_size: NA

cdr3_aa: CASSFAGRYNSPLHF
cdr3_nt: TGTGCCAGCAGCTTCGCAGGACGTTATAATTCACCCCTCCACTTT
j_call: TRBJ1-6
d_call: NA
v_call: TRBV11-2
clone_size: NA

cdr3_aa: CASSETGRYGYTF
cdr3_nt: TGTGCCAGCAGTGAGACAGGGAGGTATGGCTACACCTTC
j_call: TRBJ1-2
d_call: TRBD1
v_call: TRBV6-4
clone_size: few

cdr3_aa: CASSPGTGEETQYF
cdr3_nt: TGCGCCAGCAGCCCAGGGACAGGAGAAGAGACCCAGTACTTC
j_call: TRBJ2-5
d_call: TRBD1
v_call: TRBV5-1
clone_size: NA

cdr3_aa: CAWSFISRGPNTEAFF
cdr3_nt: TGTGCCTGGAGTTTTATATCCAGGGGCCCGAACACTGAAGCTTTCTTT
j_call: TRBJ1-1
d_call: NA
v_call: TRBV30
clone_size: NA

cdr3_aa: CASAAAGGGLLTQYF
cdr3_nt: TGTGCCAGTGCGGCCGCCGGCGGGGGGCTGCTGACCCAGTACTTC
j_call: TRBJ2-5
d_call: TRBD2
v_call: TRBV6-1
clone_size: NA

cdr3_aa: CASSYSDSYGYTF
cdr3_nt: TGTGCCAGCAGTTACTCGGACAGCTATGGCTACACCTTC
j_call: TRBJ1-2
d_call: NA
v_call: TRBV6-5
clone_size: NA

cdr3_aa: CATSRKGQPEAFF
cdr3_nt: TGTGCCACCAGCAGAAAAGGGCAACCTGAAGCTTTCTTT
j_call: TRBJ1-1
d_call: NA
v_call: TRBV15
clone_size: NA

cdr3_aa: CAWSIRGQAGNTIYF
cdr3_nt: TGTGCCTGGAGCATCAGGGGGCAAGCTGGAAACACCATATATTTT
j_call: TRBJ1-3
d_call: TRBD1
v_call: TRBV30
clone_size: NA

cdr3_aa: CASKMTVNTEAFF
cdr3_nt: TGTGCCAGCAAAATGACAGTGAACACTGAAGCTTTCTTT
j_call: TRBJ1-1
d_call: NA
v_call: TRBV6-4
clone_size: NA

cdr3_aa: CASTPGAGGNSPLHF
cdr3_nt: TGTGCCAGCACCCCCGGGGCAGGGGGAAATTCACCCCTCCACTTT
j_call: TRBJ1-6
d_call: TRBD1
v_call: TRBV28
clone_size: NA

cdr3_aa: CASNYGDSPLHF
cdr3_nt: TGTGCCAGTAACTACGGGGATTCACCCCTCCACTTT
j_call: TRBJ1-6
d_call: NA
v_call: TRBV19
clone_size: NA

cdr3_aa: CASSYSGNTIYF
cdr3_nt: TGTGCCAGCTCATACTCTGGAAACACCATATATTTT
j_call: TRBJ1-3
d_call: NA
v_call: TRBV6-6
clone_size: NA

cdr3_aa: CASTSGGPSMTQYF
cdr3_nt: TGTGCCAGCACAAGCGGGGGACCAAGTATGACCCAGTACTTC
j_call: TRBJ2-5
d_call: TRBD2
v_call: TRBV9
clone_size: NA

cdr3_aa: CASSLEANYGYTF
cdr3_nt: TGTGCCAGCAGCTTAGAGGCTAACTATGGCTACACCTTC
j_call: TRBJ1-2
d_call: NA
v_call: TRBV7-2
clone_size: NA

cdr3_aa: CASSIRDTQPQHF
cdr3_nt: TGTGCCAGTAGTATCCGGGATACTCAGCCCCAGCATTTT
j_call: TRBJ1-5
d_call: NA
v_call: TRBV19
clone_size: NA

cdr3_aa: CASSLSRGRGTGETQYF
cdr3_nt: TGTGCCAGCAGTCTTAGTAGGGGCAGGGGGACCGGAGAGACCCAGTACTTC
j_call: TRBJ2-5
d_call: TRBD1
v_call: TRBV28
clone_size: NA

cdr3_aa: CASSLLGREVEETQYF
cdr3_nt: TGTGCCAGCAGCTTGTTGGGCAGGGAAGTGGAGGAGACCCAGTACTTC
j_call: TRBJ2-5
d_call: NA
v_call: TRBV5-6
clone_size: NA

cdr3_aa: CASSPRRGLMFRGYTF
cdr3_nt: TGTGCCAGCAGCCCCCGACGGGGGCTTATGTTCAGGGGCTACACCTTC
j_call: TRBJ1-2
d_call: NA
v_call: TRBV11-1
clone_size: once

cdr3_aa: CASSTRDRGSYGYTF
cdr3_nt: TGTGCCAGTAGTACCCGGGACAGGGGAAGCTATGGCTACACCTTC
j_call: TRBJ1-2
d_call: TRBD1
v_call: TRBV19
clone_size: NA

cdr3_aa: CSAKEGLHAFF
cdr3_nt: TGCAGTGCTAAGGAGGGGCTTCACGCTTTCTTT
j_call: TRBJ1-1
d_call: NA
v_call: TRBV20-1
clone_size: NA

cdr3_aa: CAWRANFDQPQHF
cdr3_nt: TGTGCCTGGAGGGCAAACTTCGATCAGCCCCAGCATTTT
j_call: TRBJ1-5
d_call: NA
v_call: TRBV30
clone_size: NA

cdr3_aa: CASSLLGNGAFF
cdr3_nt: TGTGCCAGCAGTTTACTGGGAAACGGGGCTTTCTTT
j_call: TRBJ1-1
d_call: NA
v_call: TRBV28
clone_size: NA

cdr3_aa: CSVVGGGYGYTF
cdr3_nt: TGCAGCGTCGTGGGAGGTGGCTATGGCTACACCTTC
j_call: TRBJ1-2
d_call: NA
v_call: TRBV29-1
clone_size: once

cdr3_aa: CASSQTGAPGQPQHF
cdr3_nt: TGCGCCAGCAGCCAGACAGGGGCGCCGGGACAGCCCCAGCATTTT
j_call: TRBJ1-5
d_call: TRBD1
v_call: TRBV4-1
clone_size: NA

cdr3_aa: CASSDGLGPYEQYF
cdr3_nt: TGCGCCAGCAGCGACGGCCTGGGCCCCTACGAGCAGTACTTC
j_call: TRBJ2-7
d_call: NA
v_call: TRBV5-1
clone_size: NA

cdr3_aa: CAWSPLRTSGGAGPKNIQYF
cdr3_nt: TGTGCCTGGAGTCCCTTGCGGACTAGCGGGGGGGCCGGGCCCAAAAACATTCAGTACTTC
j_call: TRBJ2-4
d_call: TRBD2
v_call: TRBV30
clone_size: NA

cdr3_aa: CASSLAGQGGTGELFF
cdr3_nt: TGTGCCAGCAGCTTAGCGGGACAGGGTGGAACCGGGGAGCTGTTTTTT
j_call: TRBJ2-2
d_call: TRBD1
v_call: TRBV11-3
clone_size: NA